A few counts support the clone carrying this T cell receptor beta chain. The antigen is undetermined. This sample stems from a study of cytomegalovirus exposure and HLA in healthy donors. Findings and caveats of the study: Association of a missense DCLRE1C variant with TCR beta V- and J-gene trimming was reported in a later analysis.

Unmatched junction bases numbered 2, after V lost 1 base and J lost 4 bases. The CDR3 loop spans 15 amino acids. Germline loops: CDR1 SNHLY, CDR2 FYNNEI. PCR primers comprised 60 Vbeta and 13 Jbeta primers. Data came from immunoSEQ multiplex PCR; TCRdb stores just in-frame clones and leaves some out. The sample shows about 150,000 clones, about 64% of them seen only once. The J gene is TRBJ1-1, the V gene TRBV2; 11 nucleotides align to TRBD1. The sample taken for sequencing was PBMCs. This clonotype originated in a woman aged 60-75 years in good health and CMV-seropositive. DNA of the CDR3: TGTGCCAGCAGTGAAGGGGGGACAGGGGGCACTGAAGCTTTCTTT. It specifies CASSEGGTGGTEAFF.